Listed below are T cell receptor beta chains from one sample, sequenced in a study of Ad26.COV2.S vaccination and SARS-CoV-2 variants. The protocol was immunoSEQ multiplex PCR, while the TCRdb copy is restricted to in-frame clones and leaves out a portion. Of about 180,000 clones listed, about 83% are singletons. Specimen: peripheral blood, collected after recovery from COVID-19. Receptors originate from a human donor who had recovered from COVID-19. The CDR3 runs from the conserved cysteine through the conserved F or W. A D gene is named only where the DNA matches it firmly. Size values are once, few and many counts, or a class for expanded clones, and some rows have none.

clone_size: .; v_call: TRBV18; d_call: TRBD1; j_call: TRBJ1-6; cdr3_nt: TGTGCCAGCTCTACCTGGGCAGGGGGCGACAGTAATTCACCCCTCCACTTT; cdr3_aa: CASSTWAGGDSNSPLHF
clone_size: few; v_call: TRBV3-1/TRBV3-2; d_call: .; j_call: TRBJ1-2; cdr3_nt: TGTGCCAGCAGCCCCCCGGGGTATGGCTACACCTTC; cdr3_aa: CASSPPGYGYTF
clone_size: .; v_call: TRBV7-8; d_call: TRBD2; j_call: TRBJ2-7; cdr3_nt: TGTGCCAGCAGCCCCGGGACTAGCGGGAGGGTTCTAGATGAGCAGTACTTC; cdr3_aa: CASSPGTSGRVLDEQYF
clone_size: .; v_call: TRBV19; d_call: .; j_call: TRBJ2-7; cdr3_nt: TGTGCCAGTAGGGGCAGAAACTCCTACGAGCAGTACTTC; cdr3_aa: CASRGRNSYEQYF
clone_size: .; v_call: TRBV27; d_call: .; j_call: TRBJ2-1; cdr3_nt: TGTGCCAGCAGTCGGGACGGCAGCTCCTACAATGAGCAGTTCTTC; cdr3_aa: CASSRDGSSYNEQFF
clone_size: .; v_call: TRBV5-4; d_call: .; j_call: TRBJ1-6; cdr3_nt: TGTGCCAGCAGCCGATCGGGGTTTGATAATTCACCCCTCCACTTT; cdr3_aa: CASSRSGFDNSPLHF
clone_size: .; v_call: TRBV7-8; d_call: .; j_call: TRBJ1-3; cdr3_nt: TGTGCCAGCAGCTTAGGAAGGGCCATCTCTGGAAACACCATATATTTT; cdr3_aa: CASSLGRAISGNTIYF
clone_size: .; v_call: TRBV9; d_call: TRBD1; j_call: TRBJ2-5; cdr3_nt: TGTGCCAGCAGCCCACGGACAGGGGAAGGGGAGACCCAGTACTTC; cdr3_aa: CASSPRTGEGETQYF
clone_size: .; v_call: TRBV4-1; d_call: .; j_call: TRBJ2-3; cdr3_nt: TGCGCCAGCAGCCAATTATCATTGGCAGGGAGCACAGATACGCAGTATTTT; cdr3_aa: CASSQLSLAGSTDTQYF
clone_size: .; v_call: TRBV5-1; d_call: TRBD1; j_call: TRBJ1-2; cdr3_nt: TGCGCCTCGACTCTGGACAGGGGCGACTATGGCTACACCTTC; cdr3_aa: CASTLDRGDYGYTF
clone_size: .; v_call: TRBV28; d_call: .; j_call: TRBJ2-6; cdr3_nt: TGTGCCAGCAGCCGACAGGGAGGTACTGGGGCCAACGTCCTGACTTTC; cdr3_aa: CASSRQGGTGANVLTF
clone_size: .; v_call: TRBV9; d_call: TRBD2; j_call: TRBJ2-1; cdr3_nt: TGTGCCAGCAGCTCCCGTGGTGGGGGGACTAGCGGGAGCAATGAGCAGTTCTTC; cdr3_aa: CASSSRGGGTSGSNEQFF
clone_size: .; v_call: TRBV4-1; d_call: .; j_call: TRBJ2-7; cdr3_nt: TGCGCCAGCAGCCCCGCCCCGGGGGAAAGCTACGAGCAGTACTTC; cdr3_aa: CASSPAPGESYEQYF
clone_size: .; v_call: TRBV11-2; d_call: .; j_call: TRBJ2-1; cdr3_nt: TGTGCCAGCAGCCCCAAGGTTGAGCAGTTCTTC; cdr3_aa: CASSPKVEQFF
clone_size: .; v_call: TRBV6-6; d_call: TRBD1; j_call: TRBJ1-2; cdr3_nt: TGTGCCAGCAGTCCAACAGGGGGCATAATTGTTAGTGACTATGGCTACACCTTC; cdr3_aa: CASSPTGGIIVSDYGYTF
clone_size: .; v_call: TRBV5-1; d_call: .; j_call: TRBJ2-2; cdr3_nt: TGCGCCAGCAGCTCAAGCCCAGCGAACACCGGGGAGCTGTTTTTT; cdr3_aa: CASSSSPANTGELFF
clone_size: .; v_call: TRBV11-2; d_call: .; j_call: TRBJ2-4; cdr3_nt: TGTGCCAGCAGCTCTCCGGGTATTTCCTTAGCCAAAAACATTCAGTACTTC; cdr3_aa: CASSSPGISLAKNIQYF
clone_size: once; v_call: TRBV18; d_call: .; j_call: TRBJ2-7; cdr3_nt: TGTGCCAGCCACTTTCGGGGGAACTCCTACGAGCAGTACTTC; cdr3_aa: CASHFRGNSYEQYF
clone_size: few; v_call: TRBV20-1; d_call: TRBD1; j_call: TRBJ2-4; cdr3_nt: TGCAGTGCTAGTGGACAACCGGGACAGGAGTACTTC; cdr3_aa: CSASGQPGQEYF
clone_size: .; v_call: TRBV28; d_call: .; j_call: TRBJ2-3; cdr3_nt: TGTGCCAGCAGGGCGGGGAGCACAGATACGCAGTATTTT; cdr3_aa: CASRAGSTDTQYF
clone_size: .; v_call: TRBV5-1; d_call: .; j_call: TRBJ2-2; cdr3_nt: TGCGCCAGCAGCTTGGTTGGAGGGTCTAAATCGTCCGGGGAGCTGTTTTTT; cdr3_aa: CASSLVGGSKSSGELFF
clone_size: .; v_call: TRBV28; d_call: TRBD2; j_call: TRBJ2-3; cdr3_nt: TGTGCCAGCCGGGGGACTAGCGGGGGGGGCCCAGATACGCAGTATTTT; cdr3_aa: CASRGTSGGGPDTQYF
clone_size: once; v_call: TRBV20-1; d_call: .; j_call: TRBJ2-1; cdr3_nt: TGCAGTGCTAGACCGGTAGATGAGCAGTTCTTC; cdr3_aa: CSARPVDEQFF
clone_size: .; v_call: TRBV12-3/TRBV12-4; d_call: .; j_call: TRBJ2-1; cdr3_nt: TGTGCCAGCAGTCAGACGTGGGAGAATGAGCAGTTCTTC; cdr3_aa: CASSQTWENEQFF
clone_size: .; v_call: TRBV2; d_call: .; j_call: TRBJ1-1; cdr3_nt: TGTGCCAGCAGTCCCCAGGGGCAAGGGACTGAAGCTTTCTTT; cdr3_aa: CASSPQGQGTEAFF
clone_size: .; v_call: TRBV27; d_call: .; j_call: TRBJ1-1; cdr3_nt: TGTGCCAGCAGTTTATTCGGGCCGAAGAACACTGAAGCTTTCTTT; cdr3_aa: CASSLFGPKNTEAFF
clone_size: .; v_call: TRBV19; d_call: TRBD1; j_call: TRBJ2-1; cdr3_nt: TGTGCCAGTAGTACCCGACAGGGTCCCTCCTACAATGAGCAGTTCTTC; cdr3_aa: CASSTRQGPSYNEQFF
clone_size: .; v_call: TRBV7-3; d_call: .; j_call: TRBJ2-5; cdr3_nt: TGTGCCAGCAGCTTATCGGGGTTAGGGGAGACCCAGTACTTC; cdr3_aa: CASSLSGLGETQYF
clone_size: few; v_call: TRBV28; d_call: .; j_call: TRBJ2-7; cdr3_nt: TGTGCCAGCAGTTTAGGGCGGATTACCTACGAGCAGTACTTC; cdr3_aa: CASSLGRITYEQYF
clone_size: .; v_call: TRBV7-9; d_call: TRBD1; j_call: TRBJ2-3; cdr3_nt: TGTGCCAGCAGCTCGGGACAGGGGGCCCGGGCAGATACGCAGTATTTT; cdr3_aa: CASSSGQGARADTQYF
clone_size: .; v_call: TRBV27; d_call: TRBD2; j_call: TRBJ2-1; cdr3_nt: TGTGCCAGCGCTCTCGGGACTAGCGTTTACAATGAGCAGTTCTTC; cdr3_aa: CASALGTSVYNEQFF
clone_size: few; v_call: TRBV7-2; d_call: .; j_call: TRBJ1-3; cdr3_nt: TGTGCCAGCAGCTTACCAAGCCGGGCGGCTGGAAACACCATATATTTT; cdr3_aa: CASSLPSRAAGNTIYF
clone_size: .; v_call: TRBV7-2; d_call: TRBD1; j_call: TRBJ1-2; cdr3_nt: TGTGCCAGCAGCTTAGTAGGTACAGGGGGGCAAGGCTACACCTTC; cdr3_aa: CASSLVGTGGQGYTF
clone_size: once; v_call: TRBV21-1; d_call: .; j_call: TRBJ2-2; cdr3_nt: TGTGCCATAACTACCGGGACAGGGGGCGGGGACACCGGGGAGCTGTTTTTT; cdr3_aa: CAITTGTGGGDTGELFF
clone_size: .; v_call: TRBV2; d_call: .; j_call: TRBJ1-4; cdr3_nt: TGTGCCAGCAGTGAAGGTGGTAGGTCAGACGAAAAACTGTTTTTT; cdr3_aa: CASSEGGRSDEKLFF
clone_size: .; v_call: TRBV11-2; d_call: TRBD1; j_call: TRBJ1-2; cdr3_nt: TGTGCCAGCAGCTTCCCGACAGGGAACTATGGCTACACCTTC; cdr3_aa: CASSFPTGNYGYTF
clone_size: .; v_call: TRBV7-9; d_call: TRBD1; j_call: TRBJ1-4; cdr3_nt: TGTGCCAGCAGCTTAGAGGCAGGGGGCGAAAAACTGTTTTTT; cdr3_aa: CASSLEAGGEKLFF
clone_size: .; v_call: TRBV19; d_call: .; j_call: TRBJ1-2; cdr3_nt: TGTGCCAGTAGCCCGTCAGGTTCCGCCCGCTACACCTTC; cdr3_aa: CASSPSGSARYTF
clone_size: .; v_call: TRBV9; d_call: TRBD2; j_call: TRBJ2-3; cdr3_nt: TGTGCCAGCAGCCCAGGGACTAGCGGGAGTGGCTCAGATACGCAGTATTTT; cdr3_aa: CASSPGTSGSGSDTQYF
clone_size: .; v_call: TRBV18; d_call: TRBD1; j_call: TRBJ2-5; cdr3_nt: TGTGCCAGCTCCCGGACAGGGGGCTCCGAGACCCAGTACTTC; cdr3_aa: CASSRTGGSETQYF
clone_size: .; v_call: TRBV27; d_call: .; j_call: TRBJ2-7; cdr3_nt: TGTGCCAGCAGTCTCCGAGGAGCGTCCTACGAGCAGTACTTC; cdr3_aa: CASSLRGASYEQYF
clone_size: .; v_call: TRBV5-1; d_call: .; j_call: TRBJ1-6; cdr3_nt: TGCGCCAGCAGCTTTAGGACAGCTAATTCACCCCTCCACTTT; cdr3_aa: CASSFRTANSPLHF
clone_size: .; v_call: TRBV11-3; d_call: .; j_call: TRBJ1-1; cdr3_nt: TGTGCCAGCAGCTTAGGAAGGGGAACTGAAGCTTTCTTT; cdr3_aa: CASSLGRGTEAFF
clone_size: .; v_call: TRBV10-3; d_call: .; j_call: TRBJ1-5; cdr3_nt: TGTGCCATCAGTGAGTCTGGCGGCAGGGTCAATCAGCCCCAGCATTTT; cdr3_aa: CAISESGGRVNQPQHF
clone_size: .; v_call: TRBV6-5; d_call: TRBD1; j_call: TRBJ2-7; cdr3_nt: TGTGCCAGCAGTCGCGGGACAGGGAGCTCCTACGAGCAGTACTTC; cdr3_aa: CASSRGTGSSYEQYF
clone_size: .; v_call: TRBV5-1; d_call: .; j_call: TRBJ1-1; cdr3_nt: TGCGCCAGCAGCGAAAAAAATCCCACAGACACTGAAGCTTTCTTT; cdr3_aa: CASSEKNPTDTEAFF
clone_size: .; v_call: TRBV7-9; d_call: .; j_call: TRBJ2-1; cdr3_nt: TGTGCCAGCAGCTTAGTAGGGATCCCTCCCGATGAGCAGTTCTTC; cdr3_aa: CASSLVGIPPDEQFF
clone_size: .; v_call: TRBV19; d_call: .; j_call: TRBJ1-2; cdr3_nt: TGTGCCAGTAGTATAGTAGGGGAGTCCTATGGCTACACCTTC; cdr3_aa: CASSIVGESYGYTF
clone_size: .; v_call: TRBV5-1; d_call: TRBD1; j_call: TRBJ2-5; cdr3_nt: TGCGCCAGCAGCGACGCAGGGGGTGGACGAGAGACCCAGTACTTC; cdr3_aa: CASSDAGGGRETQYF
clone_size: few; v_call: TRBV19; d_call: .; j_call: TRBJ1-2; cdr3_nt: TGTGCCAGTAGTGATGGGGGGGCTAACTATGGCTACACCTTC; cdr3_aa: CASSDGGANYGYTF
clone_size: once; v_call: TRBV6-1; d_call: .; j_call: TRBJ1-2; cdr3_nt: TGTGCCAGCAGTGAAATGAGGGGATATGGCTACACCTTC; cdr3_aa: CASSEMRGYGYTF
clone_size: .; v_call: TRBV5-6; d_call: .; j_call: TRBJ2-7; cdr3_nt: TGTGCCAGCAGCGCGCAGGGTTACGAGCAGTACTTC; cdr3_aa: CASSAQGYEQYF
clone_size: .; v_call: TRBV11-2; d_call: TRBD2; j_call: TRBJ2-7; cdr3_nt: TGTGCCAGCAGCTACTGGACTAGCGGAAGATACGAGCAGTACTTC; cdr3_aa: CASSYWTSGRYEQYF
clone_size: few; v_call: TRBV19; d_call: .; j_call: TRBJ1-5; cdr3_nt: TGTGCCAGTGCAGGGTATAGCAATCAGCCCCAGCATTTT; cdr3_aa: CASAGYSNQPQHF
clone_size: .; v_call: TRBV19; d_call: .; j_call: TRBJ2-5; cdr3_nt: TGTGCCAGTAGTATAGACAGGGGGACCCAGTACTTC; cdr3_aa: CASSIDRGTQYF
clone_size: .; v_call: TRBV4-1; d_call: .; j_call: TRBJ2-7; cdr3_nt: TGCGCCAGCAGCCAAGACCAAGCGGTGGACTACGAGCAGTACTTC; cdr3_aa: CASSQDQAVDYEQYF
clone_size: .; v_call: TRBV9; d_call: TRBD2; j_call: TRBJ2-5; cdr3_nt: TGTGCCAGCAGCGTTACCGGGACTAGCAGGGAGACCCAGTACTTC; cdr3_aa: CASSVTGTSRETQYF